This T cell receptor beta chain derives from a study of Graves' ophthalmopathy and Graves' hyperthyroidism. Hyperthyroidism is called stable when no ophthalmopathy develops within 18 months of follow-up. Patients in the hyperthyroidism group, adults aged 18 to 65, were newly diagnosed, under 2 months' duration. This clonotype turned up a few times. The CDR3 spans 14 residues. V gave up 6 bases and J gave up 7 bases; unmatched junction bases: 8. In germline, CDR1 is MNHNS, CDR2 SASEGT. RNA transcripts served as template for amplifying TCR beta CDR3 sequences. HTBI-primed first-round RT-PCR preceded second-round multiplex PCR. In TCRdb, the multiplex PCR reads were re-called with MiXCR into one record per CDR3 protein. The data show hundreds of thousands of distinct CDR3 sequences, around 21% seen once.

V usage is TRBV6-1 and J usage is TRBJ2-5; 10 positions agree with TRBD1. The clonotype was recovered from a woman between 18 and 29 years old with stable Graves' hyperthyroidism. Sequencing used peripheral blood. The CDR3 DNA follows: TGTGCCAGCAGGCCGACAGGGGGCGAGGGGACCCAGTACTTC. Amino acid sequence: CASRPTGGEGTQYF.